This T cell receptor (beta chain) is from a study of T cell responses to AZD1222 COVID-19 vaccine. Method: immunoSEQ multiplex PCR; TCRdb's copy keeps in-frame clones and lacks some. Here the sample spans 150,000 to 200,000 clones, 85% to 95% being singletons. Germline CDR1 and CDR2: SGHRS and YFSETQ. V was shortened by 0 bases and J by 1 base, with 7 bases between the two germline ends. The length of the CDR3 is 14 residues. This clonotype originated in an adult in good health. V and J are TRBV5-1 and TRBJ1-1; D unclear. The sample here was peripheral blood, taken on day 0 of AZD1222 vaccination. CDR3 region: CASSLGQQNTEAFF. CDR3 bases: TGCGCCAGCAGCTTGGGACAACAGAACACTGAAGCTTTCTTT.